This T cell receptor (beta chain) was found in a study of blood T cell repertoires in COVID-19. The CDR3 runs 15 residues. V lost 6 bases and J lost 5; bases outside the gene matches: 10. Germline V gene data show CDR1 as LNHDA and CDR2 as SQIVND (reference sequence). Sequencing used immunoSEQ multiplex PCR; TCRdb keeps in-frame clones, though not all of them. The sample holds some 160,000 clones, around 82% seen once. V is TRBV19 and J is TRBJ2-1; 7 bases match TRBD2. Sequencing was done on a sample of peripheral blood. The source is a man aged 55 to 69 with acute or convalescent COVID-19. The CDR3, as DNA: TGTGCCAGTAGACCCTGGGCGGGAGTTAACAATGAGCAGTTCTTC. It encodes CASRPWAGVNNEQFF.